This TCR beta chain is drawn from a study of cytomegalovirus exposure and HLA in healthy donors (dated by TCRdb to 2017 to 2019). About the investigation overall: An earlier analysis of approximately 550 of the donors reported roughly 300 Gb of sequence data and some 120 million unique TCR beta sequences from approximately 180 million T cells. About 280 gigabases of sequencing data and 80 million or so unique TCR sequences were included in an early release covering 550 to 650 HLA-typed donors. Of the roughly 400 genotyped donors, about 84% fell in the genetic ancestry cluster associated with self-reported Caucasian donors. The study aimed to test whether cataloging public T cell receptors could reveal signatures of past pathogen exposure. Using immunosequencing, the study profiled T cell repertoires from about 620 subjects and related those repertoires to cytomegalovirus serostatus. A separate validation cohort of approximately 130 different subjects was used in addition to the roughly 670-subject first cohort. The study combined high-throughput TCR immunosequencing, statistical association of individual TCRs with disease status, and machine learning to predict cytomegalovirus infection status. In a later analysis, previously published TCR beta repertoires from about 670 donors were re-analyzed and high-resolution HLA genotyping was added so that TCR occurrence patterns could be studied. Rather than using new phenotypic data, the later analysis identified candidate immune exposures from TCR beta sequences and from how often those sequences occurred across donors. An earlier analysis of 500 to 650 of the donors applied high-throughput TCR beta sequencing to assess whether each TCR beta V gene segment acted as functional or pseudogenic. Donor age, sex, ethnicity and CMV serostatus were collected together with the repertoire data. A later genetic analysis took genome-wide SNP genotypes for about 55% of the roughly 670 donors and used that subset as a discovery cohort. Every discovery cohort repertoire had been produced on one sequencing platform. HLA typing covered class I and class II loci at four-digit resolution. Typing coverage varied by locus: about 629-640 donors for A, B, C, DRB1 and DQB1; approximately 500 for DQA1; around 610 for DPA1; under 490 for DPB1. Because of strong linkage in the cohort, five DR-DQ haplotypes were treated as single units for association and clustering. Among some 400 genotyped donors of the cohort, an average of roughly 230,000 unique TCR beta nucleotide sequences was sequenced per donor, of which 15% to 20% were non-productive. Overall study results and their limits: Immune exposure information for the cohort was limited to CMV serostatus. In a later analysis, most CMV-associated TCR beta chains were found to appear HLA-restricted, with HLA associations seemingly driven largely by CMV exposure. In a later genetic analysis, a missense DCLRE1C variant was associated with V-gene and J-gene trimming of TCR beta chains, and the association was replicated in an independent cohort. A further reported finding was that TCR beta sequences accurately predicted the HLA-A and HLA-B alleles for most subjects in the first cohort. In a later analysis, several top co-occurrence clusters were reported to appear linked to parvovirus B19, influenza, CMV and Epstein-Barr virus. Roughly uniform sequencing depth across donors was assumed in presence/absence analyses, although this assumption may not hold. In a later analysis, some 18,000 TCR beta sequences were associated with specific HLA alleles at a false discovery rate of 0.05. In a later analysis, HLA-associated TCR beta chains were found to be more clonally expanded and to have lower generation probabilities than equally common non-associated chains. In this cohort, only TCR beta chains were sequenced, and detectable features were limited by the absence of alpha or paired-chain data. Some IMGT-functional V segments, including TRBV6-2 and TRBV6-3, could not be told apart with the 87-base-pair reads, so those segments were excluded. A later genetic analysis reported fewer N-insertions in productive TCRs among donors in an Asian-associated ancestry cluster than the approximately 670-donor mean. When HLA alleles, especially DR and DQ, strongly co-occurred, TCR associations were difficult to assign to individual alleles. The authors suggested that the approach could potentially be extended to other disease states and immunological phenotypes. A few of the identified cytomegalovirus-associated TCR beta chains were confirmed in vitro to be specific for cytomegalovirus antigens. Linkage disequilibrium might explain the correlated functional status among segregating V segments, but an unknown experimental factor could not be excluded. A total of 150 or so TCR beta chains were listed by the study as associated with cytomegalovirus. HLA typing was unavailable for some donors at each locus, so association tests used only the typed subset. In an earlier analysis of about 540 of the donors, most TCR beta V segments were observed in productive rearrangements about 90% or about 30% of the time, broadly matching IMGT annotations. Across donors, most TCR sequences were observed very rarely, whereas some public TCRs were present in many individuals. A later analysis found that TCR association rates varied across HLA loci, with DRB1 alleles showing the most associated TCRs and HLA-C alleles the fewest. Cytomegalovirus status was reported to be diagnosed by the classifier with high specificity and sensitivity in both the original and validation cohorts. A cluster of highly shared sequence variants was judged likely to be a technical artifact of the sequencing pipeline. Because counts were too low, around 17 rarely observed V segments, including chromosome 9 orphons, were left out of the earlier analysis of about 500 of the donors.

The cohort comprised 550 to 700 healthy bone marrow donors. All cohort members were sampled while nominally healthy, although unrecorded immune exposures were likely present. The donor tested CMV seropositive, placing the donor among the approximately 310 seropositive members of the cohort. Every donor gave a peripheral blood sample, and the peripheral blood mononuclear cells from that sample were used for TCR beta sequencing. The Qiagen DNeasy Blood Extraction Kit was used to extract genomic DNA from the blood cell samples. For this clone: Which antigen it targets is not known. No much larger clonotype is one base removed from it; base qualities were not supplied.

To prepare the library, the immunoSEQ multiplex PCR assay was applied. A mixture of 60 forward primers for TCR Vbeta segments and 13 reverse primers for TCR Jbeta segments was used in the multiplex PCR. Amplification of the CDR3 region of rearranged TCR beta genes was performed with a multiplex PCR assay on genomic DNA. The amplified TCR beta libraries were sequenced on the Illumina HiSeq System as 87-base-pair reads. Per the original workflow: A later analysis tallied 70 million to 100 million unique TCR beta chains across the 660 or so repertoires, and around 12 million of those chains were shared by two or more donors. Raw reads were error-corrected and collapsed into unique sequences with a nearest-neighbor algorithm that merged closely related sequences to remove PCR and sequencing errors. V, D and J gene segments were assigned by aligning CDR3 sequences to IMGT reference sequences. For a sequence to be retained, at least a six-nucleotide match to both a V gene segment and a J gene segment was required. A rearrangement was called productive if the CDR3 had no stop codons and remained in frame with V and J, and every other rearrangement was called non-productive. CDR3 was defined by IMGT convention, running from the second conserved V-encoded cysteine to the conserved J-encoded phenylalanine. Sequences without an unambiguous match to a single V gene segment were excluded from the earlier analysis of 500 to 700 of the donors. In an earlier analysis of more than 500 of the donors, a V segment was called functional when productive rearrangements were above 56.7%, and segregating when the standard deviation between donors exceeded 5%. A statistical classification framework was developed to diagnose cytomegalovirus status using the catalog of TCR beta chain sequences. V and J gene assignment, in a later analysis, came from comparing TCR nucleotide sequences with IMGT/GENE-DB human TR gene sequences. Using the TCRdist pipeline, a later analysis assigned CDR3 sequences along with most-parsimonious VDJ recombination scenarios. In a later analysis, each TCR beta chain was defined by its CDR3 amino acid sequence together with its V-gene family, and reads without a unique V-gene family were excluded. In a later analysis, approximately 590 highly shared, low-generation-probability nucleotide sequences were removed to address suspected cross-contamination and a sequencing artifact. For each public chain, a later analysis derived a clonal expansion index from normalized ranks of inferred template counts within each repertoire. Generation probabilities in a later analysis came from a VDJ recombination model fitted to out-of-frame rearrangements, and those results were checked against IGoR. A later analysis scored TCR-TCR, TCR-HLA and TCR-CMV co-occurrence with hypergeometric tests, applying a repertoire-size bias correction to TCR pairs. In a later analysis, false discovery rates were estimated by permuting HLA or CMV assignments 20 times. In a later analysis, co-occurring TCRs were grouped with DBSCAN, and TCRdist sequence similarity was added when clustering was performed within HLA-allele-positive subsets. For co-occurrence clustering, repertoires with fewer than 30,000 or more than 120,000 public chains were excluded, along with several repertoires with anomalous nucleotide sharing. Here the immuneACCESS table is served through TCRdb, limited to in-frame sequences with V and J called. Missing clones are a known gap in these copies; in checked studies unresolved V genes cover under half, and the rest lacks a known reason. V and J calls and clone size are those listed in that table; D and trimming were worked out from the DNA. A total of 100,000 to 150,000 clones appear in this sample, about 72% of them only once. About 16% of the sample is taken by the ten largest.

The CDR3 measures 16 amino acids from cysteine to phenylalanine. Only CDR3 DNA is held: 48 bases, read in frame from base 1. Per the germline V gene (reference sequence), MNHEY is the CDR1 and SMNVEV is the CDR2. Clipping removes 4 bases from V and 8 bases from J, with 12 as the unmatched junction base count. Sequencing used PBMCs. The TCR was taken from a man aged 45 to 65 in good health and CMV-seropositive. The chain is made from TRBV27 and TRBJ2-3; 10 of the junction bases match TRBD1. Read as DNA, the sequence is TGTGCCAGCAGTTCCCCCCGGGACAGGGGCCGGGGTACGCAGTATTTT. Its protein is CASSSPRDRGRGTQYF.